Here is one T cell receptor (beta chain) with its context. Its matching antigen is unknown. Some clones are missing from TCRdb's copy, which holds only in-frame ones; the method was immunoSEQ multiplex PCR. The profile shows fewer than 80,000 clones, 85% to 95% of them singletons. This entry is derived from a study of graft-versus-host responses after intestinal transplantation. Study information: Anti-thymocyte globulin induction preceded 2 to 4 years of tacrolimus and steroid maintenance in all recipients. Study-level findings and limits: The authors found GvH clones in recipient marrow, some appearing first in ileum or blood.

V was pared by 0 bases and J by 0 bases, with 10 bases between. From germline, CDR1 is SGHTA and CDR2 FQGTGA. This CDR3 contains 16 residues. V is TRBV7-3 and J is TRBJ2-3; D gene unclear. The sequencing here drew on unstimulated CD8+ T cells sorted from spleen or lymph node cells, taken before transplant. This TCR was sampled from a human donor who was the organ donor for an intestinal transplant. The CDR3 is CASSLTGSVSTDTQYF. The CDR3 DNA is TGTGCCAGCAGCTTAACAGGAAGCGTCAGCACAGATACGCAGTATTTT.